This entry is about one T cell receptor beta chain. This specimen belongs to a study of T-cell memory formation after mild COVID-19. Trimming cost V 1 base and J 8 bases, with 14 bases left between them. The CDR3 is made up of 15 amino acids. Germline V gene data show CDR1 as SEHNR and CDR2 as FQNEAQ (reference sequence). Each CDR3 protein gets one entry after TCRdb re-called the 5' RACE reads with MiXCR. The sample holds fewer than 650,000 distinct CDR3 sequences, 17% seen once. The clonotype was recovered from an adult woman who had mild COVID-19 (a few samples of this study predate the infection). Cell type and time point are not known. The genes are TRBV7-9 and TRBJ1-4; no clear D. Sequencing was carried out using PBMCs or a T cell subset sorted from them (not recorded which). CDR3: CASSLDPSKKEKLFF. In nucleotides, the CDR3 is TGTGCCAGCAGCTTAGATCCGTCTAAGAAGGAAAAACTGTTTTTT. The complete variable domain, with remaining parts taken from reference TRBV7-9 and TRBJ1-4, reads DTGVSQNPRHKITKRGQNVTFRCDPISEHNRLYWYRQTLGQGPEFLTYFQNEAQLEKSRLLSDRFSAERPKGSFSTLEIQRTEQGDSAMYLCASSLDPSKKEKLFFGSGTQLSVL.